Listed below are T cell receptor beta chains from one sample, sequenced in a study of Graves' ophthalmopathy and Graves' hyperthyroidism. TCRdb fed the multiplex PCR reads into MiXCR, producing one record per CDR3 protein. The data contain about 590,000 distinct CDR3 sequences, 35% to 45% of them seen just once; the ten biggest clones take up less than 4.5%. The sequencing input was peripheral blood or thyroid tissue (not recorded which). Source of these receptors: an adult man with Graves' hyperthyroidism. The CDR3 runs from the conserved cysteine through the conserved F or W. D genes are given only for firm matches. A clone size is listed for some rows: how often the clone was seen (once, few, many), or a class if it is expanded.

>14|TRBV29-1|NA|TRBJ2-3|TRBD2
TGCAGCGTTGAGACTAGCGGGAGAAAAGATACGCAGTATTTT
CSVETSGRKDTQYF
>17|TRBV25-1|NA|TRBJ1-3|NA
TGTGCCAGCAGCCCGATTACCCCCACAGGCCCCGGAAACACCATATATTTT
CASSPITPTGPGNTIYF
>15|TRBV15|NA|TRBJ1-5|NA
TGTGCCACCAGCGGCATAGAAGGGGGTGGTCAGCCCCAGCATTTT
CATSGIEGGGQPQHF
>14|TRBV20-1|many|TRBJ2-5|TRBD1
TGCAGTGCGGAAAGGACAGGCCACCAAGAGACCCAGTACTTC
CSAERTGHQETQYF
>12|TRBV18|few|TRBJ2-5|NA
TGTGCCAGCTCACCGGACAAAAAGACCCAGTACTTC
CASSPDKKTQYF
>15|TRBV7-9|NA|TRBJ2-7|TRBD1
TGTGCCAGCAGCTTAGCCCGGGACAGAAATTACGAGCAGTACTTC
CASSLARDRNYEQYF
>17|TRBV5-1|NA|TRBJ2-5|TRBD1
TGCGCCAGCAGGACAGGGTGGCACAGGGAATTCCAAGAGACCCAGTACTTC
CASRTGWHREFQETQYF
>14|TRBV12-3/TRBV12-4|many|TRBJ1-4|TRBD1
TGTGCCAGCAGATTGACAGGGGGCGACGAAAAACTGTTTTTT
CASRLTGGDEKLFF
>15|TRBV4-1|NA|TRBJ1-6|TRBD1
TGCGCCAGCAGCCAAGAACAGGGGGTTAATTCACCCCTCCACTTT
CASSQEQGVNSPLHF
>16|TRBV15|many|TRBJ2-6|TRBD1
TGTGCCACCAGCAAAGGGACAGGGCCTGGGGCCAACGTCCTGACTTTC
CATSKGTGPGANVLTF
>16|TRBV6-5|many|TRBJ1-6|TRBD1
TGTGCCAGCAGTTACACCCAGGGACAGGGAGGTTCACCCCTCCACTTT
CASSYTQGQGGSPLHF
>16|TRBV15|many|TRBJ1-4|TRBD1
TGTGCCACCAGCAAAGGACAGGGGGCTTTTGATGAAAAACTGTTTTTT
CATSKGQGAFDEKLFF
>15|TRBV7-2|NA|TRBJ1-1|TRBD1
TGTGCCAGCAGCTTAGACAACAGGGGGAACACTGAAGCTTTCTTT
CASSLDNRGNTEAFF
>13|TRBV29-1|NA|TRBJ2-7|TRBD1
TGCAGCGTTGCGGGACAGGGTCCCAATGAGCAGTACTTC
CSVAGQGPNEQYF
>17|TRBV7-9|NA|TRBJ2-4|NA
TGTGCCAGCAGTAACCACCTCCGAGCGGGTGTTGGAAACATTCAGTACTTC
CASSNHLRAGVGNIQYF
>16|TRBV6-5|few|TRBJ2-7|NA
TGTGCCAGCAGTGAAGCGCTCGACGTAGGGTGGGGCGAGCAGTACTTC
CASSEALDVGWGEQYF
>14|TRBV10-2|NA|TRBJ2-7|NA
TGCGCCAGCAGTGAGTCGGGGGGCCTCGTAGAGCAGTACTTC
CASSESGGLVEQYF
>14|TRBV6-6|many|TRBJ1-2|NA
TGTGCCAGCAGAACCCCCGGGGAGGACTATGGCTACACCTTC
CASRTPGEDYGYTF
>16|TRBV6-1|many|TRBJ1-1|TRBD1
TGTGCCAGCAGTGACTGGTTGGCAGGGGGTAGCACTGAAGCTTTCTTT
CASSDWLAGGSTEAFF
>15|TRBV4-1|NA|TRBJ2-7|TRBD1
TGCGCCAGCAGCCAGGCCCCGGGACAGGGGTACGAGCAGTACTTC
CASSQAPGQGYEQYF
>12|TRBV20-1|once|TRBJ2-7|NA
TGCAGTGCTAGTCGCGGGACCGGGGAGCAGTACTTC
CSASRGTGEQYF
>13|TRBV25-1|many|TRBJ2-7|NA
TGTGCCAGCAGTGAACTTCATACCGACGAGCAGTACTTC
CASSELHTDEQYF
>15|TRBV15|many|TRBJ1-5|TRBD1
TGTGCCACCAGCAGAAACAGGGGCGGGAATCAGCCCCAGCATTTT
CATSRNRGGNQPQHF
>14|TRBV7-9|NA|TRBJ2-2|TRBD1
TGCGCCAGCAGGGGACAGGGGGTGTATGGGGAGCTGTTTTTT
CASRGQGVYGELFF
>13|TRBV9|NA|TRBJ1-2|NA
TGTGCCAGCAGCGTAGCACAGGGAGGCGGCTACACCTTC
CASSVAQGGGYTF
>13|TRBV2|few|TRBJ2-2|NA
TGTGCCAGCTTGAGGACTCTCACCGGGGAGCTGTTTTTT
CASLRTLTGELFF
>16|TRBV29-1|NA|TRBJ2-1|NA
TGCAGCGTTGGCTCCTCGGGCCGGAGCTCCTACAATGAGCAGTTCTTC
CSVGSSGRSSYNEQFF
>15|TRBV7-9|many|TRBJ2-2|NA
TGTGCCAGCAGCTTAGGAGGGATTTTCACCGGGGAGCTGTTTTTT
CASSLGGIFTGELFF
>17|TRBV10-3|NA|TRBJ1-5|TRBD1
TGTGCCACCAGGGACAGGGTCGGGACAGGGGAGAATCAGCCCCAGCATTTT
CATRDRVGTGENQPQHF
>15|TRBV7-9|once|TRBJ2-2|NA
TGTGCCAGCAGCTTAGAACACTCGAACACCGGGGAGCTGTTTTTT
CASSLEHSNTGELFF
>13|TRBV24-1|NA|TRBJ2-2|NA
TGTGCCACCAGTGATACGAACACCGGGGGGCTGTTTTTC
CATSDTNTGGLFF
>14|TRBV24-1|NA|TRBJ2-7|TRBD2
TGTGCCACCAGTGACGACCATAGCGGGAGGGAGCAGTACTTC
CATSDDHSGREQYF
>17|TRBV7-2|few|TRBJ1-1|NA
TGTGCCAGCAGCTTAAGGCCCGCGAAGGGCTCGCGCACTGAAGCTTTCTTT
CASSLRPAKGSRTEAFF
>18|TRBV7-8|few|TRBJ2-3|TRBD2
TGTGCCAGCAGCCGAACAGGCCGACTAGCGGGGGGGGTAGATACGCAGTATTTT
CASSRTGRLAGGVDTQYF
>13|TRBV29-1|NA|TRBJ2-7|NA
TGCAGCGTAGAGCTGGGATCAGCCTACGAGCAGTACTTC
CSVELGSAYEQYF
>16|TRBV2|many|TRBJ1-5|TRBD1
TGTGCCAGCAGCTGGGACAGGGTTTATAGCAATCAGCCCCAGCATTTT
CASSWDRVYSNQPQHF
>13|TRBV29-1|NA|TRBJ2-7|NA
TGCAGCACCACCGGGACAACTACCTACGAGCAGTACTTC
CSTTGTTTYEQYF
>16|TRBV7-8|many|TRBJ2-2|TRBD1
TGTGCCAGCAGCTCCTCCGGGACAGGGCCCACCGGGGAGCTGTTTTTT
CASSSSGTGPTGELFF
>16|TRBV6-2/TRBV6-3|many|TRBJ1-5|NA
TGTGCCAGCAGTACCGAAAACAACAGGCCTAATCAGCCCCAGCATTTT
CASSTENNRPNQPQHF
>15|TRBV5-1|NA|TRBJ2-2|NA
TGCGCCAGCAGCTCAGGACGGCCAGACACCGGGGAGCTGTTTTTT
CASSSGRPDTGELFF
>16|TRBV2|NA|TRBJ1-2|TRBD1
TGTGCCAGCAGTGCTAGGGACAGGGTGGCTTCGGATGGCTACACCTTC
CASSARDRVASDGYTF
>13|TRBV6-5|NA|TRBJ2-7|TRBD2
TGTGCCAGCAGTGCCGGGACTAGTCGGGAGCAGTACTTC
CASSAGTSREQYF
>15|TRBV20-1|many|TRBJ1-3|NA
TGCAGTGCTAGCGGGGACGGTTACTCTGGAAACACCATATATTTT
CSASGDGYSGNTIYF
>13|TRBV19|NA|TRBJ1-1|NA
TGTGCCAGTAGTATTAACAGGGACGCTGAAGCTTTCTTT
CASSINRDAEAFF
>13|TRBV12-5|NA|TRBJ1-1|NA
TGTGCTAGTGGTTTGGTTTCGCAAACTGAAGCTTTCTTT
CASGLVSQTEAFF
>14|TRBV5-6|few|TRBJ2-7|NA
TGTGCCAGCAGCTTGATAAGACTCACCTACGAGCAGTACTTC
CASSLIRLTYEQYF